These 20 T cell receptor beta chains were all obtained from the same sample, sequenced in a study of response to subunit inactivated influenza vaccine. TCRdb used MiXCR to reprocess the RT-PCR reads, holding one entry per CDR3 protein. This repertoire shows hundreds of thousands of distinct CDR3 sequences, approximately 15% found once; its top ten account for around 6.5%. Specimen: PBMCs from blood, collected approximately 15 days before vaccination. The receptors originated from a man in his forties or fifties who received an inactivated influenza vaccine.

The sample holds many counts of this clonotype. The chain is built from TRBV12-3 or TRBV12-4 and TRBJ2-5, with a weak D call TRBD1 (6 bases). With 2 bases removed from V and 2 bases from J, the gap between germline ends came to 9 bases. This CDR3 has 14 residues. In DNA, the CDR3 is TGTGCCAGCAGTTTATGGACAGCGCAAGAGACCCAGTACTTC. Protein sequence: CASSLWTAQETQYF.

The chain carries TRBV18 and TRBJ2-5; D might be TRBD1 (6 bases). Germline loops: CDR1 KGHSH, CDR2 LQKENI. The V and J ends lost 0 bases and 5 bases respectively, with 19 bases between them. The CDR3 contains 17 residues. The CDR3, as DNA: TGTGCCAGCTCACCACCGGGGGCGGCAGCGTATGGGGAGACCCAGTACTTC. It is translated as CASSPPGAAAYGETQYF.

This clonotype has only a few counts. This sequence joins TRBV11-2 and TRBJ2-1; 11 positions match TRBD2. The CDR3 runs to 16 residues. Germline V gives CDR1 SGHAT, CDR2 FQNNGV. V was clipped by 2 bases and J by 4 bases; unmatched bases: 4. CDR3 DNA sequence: TGTGCCAGCAGCTTAACTAGCGGGGGAGATTACAATGAGCAGTTCTTC. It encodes CASSLTSGGDYNEQFF.

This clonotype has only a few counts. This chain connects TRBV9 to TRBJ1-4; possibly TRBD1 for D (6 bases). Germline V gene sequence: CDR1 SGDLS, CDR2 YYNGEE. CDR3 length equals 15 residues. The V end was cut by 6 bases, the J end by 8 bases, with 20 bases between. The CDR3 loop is CASNSGQSPGEKLFF. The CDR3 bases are TGTGCCAGCAACTCGGGACAATCCCCGGGAGAAAAACTGTTTTTT.

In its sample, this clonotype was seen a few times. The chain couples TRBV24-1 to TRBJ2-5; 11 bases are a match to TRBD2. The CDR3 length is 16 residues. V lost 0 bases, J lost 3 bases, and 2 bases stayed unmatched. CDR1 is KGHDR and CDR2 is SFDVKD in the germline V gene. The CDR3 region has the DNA TGTGCCACCAGTGATTTGCCGACTAGCGGGGAAGAGACCCAGTACTTC. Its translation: CATSDLPTSGEETQYF.

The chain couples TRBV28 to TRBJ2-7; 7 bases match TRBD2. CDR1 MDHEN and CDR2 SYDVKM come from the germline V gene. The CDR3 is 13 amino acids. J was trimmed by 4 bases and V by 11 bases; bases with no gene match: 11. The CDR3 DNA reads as TGTGCCTGCCAGTCGGGAGGCTTATACGAGCAGTACTTC. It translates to CACQSGGLYEQYF.

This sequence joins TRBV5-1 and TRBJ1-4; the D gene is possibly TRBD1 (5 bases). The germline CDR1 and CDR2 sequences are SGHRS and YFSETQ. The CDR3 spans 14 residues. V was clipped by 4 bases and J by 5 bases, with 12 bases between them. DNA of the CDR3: TGCGCCAGCAGCCTTGGGACGGTGAATGAAAAACTGTTTTTT. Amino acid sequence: CASSLGTVNEKLFF.

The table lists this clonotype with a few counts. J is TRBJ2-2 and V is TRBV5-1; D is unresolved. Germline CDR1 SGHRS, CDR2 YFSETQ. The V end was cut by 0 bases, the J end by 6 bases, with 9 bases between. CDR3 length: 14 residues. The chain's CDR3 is CASSLEPRAGELFF. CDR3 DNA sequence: TGCGCCAGCAGCTTGGAGCCTAGAGCCGGGGAGCTGTTTTTT.

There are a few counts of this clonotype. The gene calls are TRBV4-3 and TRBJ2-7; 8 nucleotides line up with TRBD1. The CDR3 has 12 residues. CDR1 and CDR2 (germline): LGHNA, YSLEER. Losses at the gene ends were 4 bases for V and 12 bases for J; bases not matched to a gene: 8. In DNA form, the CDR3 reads TGCGCCAGCAGCCCAAAGACAGGGGCCTTGTACTTC. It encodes CASSPKTGALYF.

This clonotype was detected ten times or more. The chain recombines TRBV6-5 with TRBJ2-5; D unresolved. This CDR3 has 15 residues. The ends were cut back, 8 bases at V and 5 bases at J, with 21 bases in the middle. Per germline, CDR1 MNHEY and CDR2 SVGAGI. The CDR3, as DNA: TGTGCCAGCGGATACGACACGGCCTGGAGTGAGACCCAGTACTTC. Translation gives CASGYDTAWSETQYF.

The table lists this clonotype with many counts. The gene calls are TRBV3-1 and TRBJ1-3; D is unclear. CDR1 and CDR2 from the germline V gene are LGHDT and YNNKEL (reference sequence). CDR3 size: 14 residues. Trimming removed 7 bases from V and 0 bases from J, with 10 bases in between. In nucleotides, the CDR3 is TGTGCCAGCAAGCAGACCAGCTCTGGAAACACCATATATTTT. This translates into CASKQTSSGNTIYF.

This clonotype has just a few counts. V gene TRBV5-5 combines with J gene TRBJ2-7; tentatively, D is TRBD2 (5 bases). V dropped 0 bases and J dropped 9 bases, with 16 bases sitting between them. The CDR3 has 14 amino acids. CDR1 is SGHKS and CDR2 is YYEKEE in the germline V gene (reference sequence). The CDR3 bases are TGTGCCAGCAGCTTGGACGCCGGGGTGTTGGGGCAGTACTTC. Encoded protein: CASSLDAGVLGQYF.

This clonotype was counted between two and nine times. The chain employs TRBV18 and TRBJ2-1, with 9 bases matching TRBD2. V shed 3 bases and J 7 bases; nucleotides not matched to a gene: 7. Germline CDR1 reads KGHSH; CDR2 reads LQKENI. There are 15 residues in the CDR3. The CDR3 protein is CASSPAGLAGNEQFF. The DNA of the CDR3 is TGTGCCAGCTCACCCGCGGGACTAGCTGGGAATGAGCAGTTCTTC.

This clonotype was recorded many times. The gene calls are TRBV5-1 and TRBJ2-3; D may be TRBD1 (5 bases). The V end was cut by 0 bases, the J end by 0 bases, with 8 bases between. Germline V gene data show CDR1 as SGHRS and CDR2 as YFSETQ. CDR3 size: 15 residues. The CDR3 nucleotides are TGCGCCAGCAGCTTGGCTCGACAGAGCACAGATACGCAGTATTTT. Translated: CASSLARQSTDTQYF.

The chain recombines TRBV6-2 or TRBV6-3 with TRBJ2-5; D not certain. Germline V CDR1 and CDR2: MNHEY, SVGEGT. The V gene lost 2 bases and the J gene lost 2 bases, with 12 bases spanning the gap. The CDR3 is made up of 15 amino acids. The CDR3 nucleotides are TGTGCCAGCAGTTACCTGATTCAGGAGCAAGAGACCCAGTACTTC. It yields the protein CASSYLIQEQETQYF.

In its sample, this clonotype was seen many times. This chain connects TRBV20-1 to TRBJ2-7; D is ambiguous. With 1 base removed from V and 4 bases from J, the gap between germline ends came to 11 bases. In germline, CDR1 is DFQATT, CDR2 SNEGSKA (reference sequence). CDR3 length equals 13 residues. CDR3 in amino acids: CSARAILGYEQYF. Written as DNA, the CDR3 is TGCAGTGCTAGAGCAATTTTAGGTTACGAGCAGTACTTC.

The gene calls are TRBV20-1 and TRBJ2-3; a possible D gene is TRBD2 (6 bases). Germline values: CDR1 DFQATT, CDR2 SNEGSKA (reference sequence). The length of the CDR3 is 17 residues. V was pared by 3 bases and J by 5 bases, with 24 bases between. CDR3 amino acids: CSASPLGSEWGEDTQYF. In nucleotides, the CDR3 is TGCAGTGCTAGCCCACTCGGGTCCGAGTGGGGGGAAGATACGCAGTATTTT.

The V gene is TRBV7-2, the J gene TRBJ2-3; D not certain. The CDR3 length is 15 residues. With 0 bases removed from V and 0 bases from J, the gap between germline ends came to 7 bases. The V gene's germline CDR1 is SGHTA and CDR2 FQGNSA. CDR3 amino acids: CASSLALSSTDTQYF. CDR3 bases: TGTGCCAGCAGCTTAGCGCTTTCTAGCACAGATACGCAGTATTTT.

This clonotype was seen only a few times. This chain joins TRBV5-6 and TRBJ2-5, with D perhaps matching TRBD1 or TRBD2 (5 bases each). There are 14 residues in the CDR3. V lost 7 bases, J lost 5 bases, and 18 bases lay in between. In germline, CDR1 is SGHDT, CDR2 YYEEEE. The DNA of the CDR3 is TGTGCCAGCGGGGGATTTAGGGGATCTGAGACCCAGTACTTC. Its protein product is CASGGFRGSETQYF. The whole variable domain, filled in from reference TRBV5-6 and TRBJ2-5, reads DAGVTQSPTHLIKTRGQQVTLRCSPKSGHDTVSWYQQALGQGPQFIFQYYEEEERQRGNFPDRFSGHQFPNYSSELNVNALLLGDSALYLCASGGFRGSETQYFGPGTRLLVL.

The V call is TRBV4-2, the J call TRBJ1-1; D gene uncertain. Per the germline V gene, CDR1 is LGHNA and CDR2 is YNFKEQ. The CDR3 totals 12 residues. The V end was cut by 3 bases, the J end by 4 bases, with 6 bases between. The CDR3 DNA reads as TGTGCCAGCAGCCAGACCCGCACTGAAGCTTTCTTT. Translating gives CASSQTRTEAFF.